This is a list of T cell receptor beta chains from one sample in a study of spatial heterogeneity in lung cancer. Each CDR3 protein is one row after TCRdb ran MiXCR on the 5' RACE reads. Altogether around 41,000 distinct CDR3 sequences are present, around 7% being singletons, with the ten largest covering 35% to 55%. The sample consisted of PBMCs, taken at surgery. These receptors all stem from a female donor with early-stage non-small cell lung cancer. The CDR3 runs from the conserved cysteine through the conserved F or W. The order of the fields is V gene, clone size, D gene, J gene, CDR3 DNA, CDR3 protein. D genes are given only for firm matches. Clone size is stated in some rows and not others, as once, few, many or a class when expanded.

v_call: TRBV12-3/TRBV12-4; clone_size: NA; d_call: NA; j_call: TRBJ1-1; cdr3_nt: TGTGCCAGCAGTTTTGGACTAGGGGGACGGCGGGACACTGAAGCTTTCTTT; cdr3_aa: CASSFGLGGRRDTEAFF
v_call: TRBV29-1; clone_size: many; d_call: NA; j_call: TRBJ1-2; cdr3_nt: TGCAGCGTGGGTACAGGGTATGGCTACACCTTC; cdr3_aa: CSVGTGYGYTF
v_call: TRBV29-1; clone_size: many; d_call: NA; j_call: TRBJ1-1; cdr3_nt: TGCAGCGTTGTCCAGACAGCGAACACTGAAGCTTTCTTT; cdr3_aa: CSVVQTANTEAFF
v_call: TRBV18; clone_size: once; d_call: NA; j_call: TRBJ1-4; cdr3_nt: TGTGCCAGCTCACCGGTCGCAGCTGAAAAACTGTTTTTT; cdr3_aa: CASSPVAAEKLFF
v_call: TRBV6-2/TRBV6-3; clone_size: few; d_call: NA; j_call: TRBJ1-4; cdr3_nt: TGTGCCAGCAGTTACGATCGGAGGGGCATGACTAATGAAAAACTGTTTTTT; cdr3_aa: CASSYDRRGMTNEKLFF
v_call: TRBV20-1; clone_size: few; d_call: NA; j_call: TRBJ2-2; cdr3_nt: TGCAGTGCTAGAATGGGGATACAGGGTGGCACCGGGGAGCTGTTTTTT; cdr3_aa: CSARMGIQGGTGELFF
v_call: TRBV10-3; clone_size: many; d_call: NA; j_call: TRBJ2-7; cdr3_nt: TGTGCCATCAGTCCGGTGACAGGCTACGAGCAGTACTTC; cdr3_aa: CAISPVTGYEQYF
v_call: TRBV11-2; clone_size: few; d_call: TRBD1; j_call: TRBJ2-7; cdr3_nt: TGTGCCAGCAGCTTTGGGACAGGGGGCCACGAGCAGTACTTC; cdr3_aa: CASSFGTGGHEQYF
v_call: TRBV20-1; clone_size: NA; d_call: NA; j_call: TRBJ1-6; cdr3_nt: TGCAGTGTCGTAAGACTTTATAATTCACCCCTCCACTTT; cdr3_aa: CSVVRLYNSPLHF
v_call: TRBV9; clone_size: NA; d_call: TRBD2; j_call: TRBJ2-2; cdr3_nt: TGTGCCAGCAGCGTGACGGGACTAGCGAACACCGGGGAGCTGTTTTTT; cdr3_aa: CASSVTGLANTGELFF
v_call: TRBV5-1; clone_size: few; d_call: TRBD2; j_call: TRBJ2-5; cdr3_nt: TGCGCCAGCAGCTCCGTCCGGACTAGCGGGGGGGTAGGAGAGACCCAGTACTTC; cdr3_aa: CASSSVRTSGGVGETQYF
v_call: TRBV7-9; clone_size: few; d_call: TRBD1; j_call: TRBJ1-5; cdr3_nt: TGTGCCAGCAGCCCGACAGGGGCCAATCAGCCCCAGCATTTT; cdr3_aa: CASSPTGANQPQHF
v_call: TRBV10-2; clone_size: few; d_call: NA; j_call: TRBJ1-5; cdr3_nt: TGCGCCACCGTTTCCCATGCTCCCCACAGGGATCTCAATCAGCCCCAGCATTTT; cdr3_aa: CATVSHAPHRDLNQPQHF
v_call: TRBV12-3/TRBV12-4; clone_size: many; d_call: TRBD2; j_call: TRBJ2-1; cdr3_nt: TGTGCCAGCAGTTTACCTAGCGGGGGGCAGGGTGAGCAGTTCTTC; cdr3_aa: CASSLPSGGQGEQFF
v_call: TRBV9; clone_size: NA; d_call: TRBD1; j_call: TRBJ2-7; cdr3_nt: TGTGCCAGCAGCGTGGGACAGGGTAGTTTCGACGAGCAGTACTTC; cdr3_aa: CASSVGQGSFDEQYF
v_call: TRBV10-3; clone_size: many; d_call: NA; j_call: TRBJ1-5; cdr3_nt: TGTGCCATCAGTGAGCTGGGGAGTTCAAATCAGCCCCAGCATTTT; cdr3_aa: CAISELGSSNQPQHF
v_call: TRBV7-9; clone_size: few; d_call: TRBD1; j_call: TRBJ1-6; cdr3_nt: TGTGCCAGCACAAGGACAGGGTATTCACCCCTCCACTTT; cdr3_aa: CASTRTGYSPLHF
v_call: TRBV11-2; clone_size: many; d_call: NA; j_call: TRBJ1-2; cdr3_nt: TGTGCCAGCAGCTTTCAGCAGGCCTTAACAGGGGGCTACACCTTC; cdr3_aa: CASSFQQALTGGYTF
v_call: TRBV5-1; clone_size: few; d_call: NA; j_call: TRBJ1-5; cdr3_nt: TGCGCCAGCAAGATCGCAGGGATCAATCAGCCCCAGCATTTT; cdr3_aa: CASKIAGINQPQHF
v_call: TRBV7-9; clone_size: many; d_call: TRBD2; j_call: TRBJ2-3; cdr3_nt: TGTGCCGGCCTACAGCGGGGGATTACAGATACGCAGTATTTT; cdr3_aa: CAGLQRGITDTQYF
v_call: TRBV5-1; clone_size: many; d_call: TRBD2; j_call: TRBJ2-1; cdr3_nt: TGCGCCAGCAGCAAAGGGGGACTAGGTCTGAATGAGCAGTTCTTC; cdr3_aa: CASSKGGLGLNEQFF
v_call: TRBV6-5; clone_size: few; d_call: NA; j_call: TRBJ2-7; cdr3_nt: TGTGCCAGCAGTTACTCGACGGCAGGGGACAACTACGAGCAGTACTTC; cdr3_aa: CASSYSTAGDNYEQYF
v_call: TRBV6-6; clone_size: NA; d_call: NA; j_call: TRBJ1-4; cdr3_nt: TGTGCCAGCAGAGGCCAGGGGTCGGGTGAAAAACTGTTTTTT; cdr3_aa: CASRGQGSGEKLFF
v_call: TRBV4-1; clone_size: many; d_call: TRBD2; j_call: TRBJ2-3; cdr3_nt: TGCGCCAGCAGCCAAGAACTAGCGGGGGGGCAAGATACGCAGTATTTT; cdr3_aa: CASSQELAGGQDTQYF
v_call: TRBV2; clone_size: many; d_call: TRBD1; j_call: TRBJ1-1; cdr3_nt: TGTGCCAGCAGAGCGGGACAGGGGGCAGGGAACACTGAAGCTTTCTTT; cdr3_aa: CASRAGQGAGNTEAFF
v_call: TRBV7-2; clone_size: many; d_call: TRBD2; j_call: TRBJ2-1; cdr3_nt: TGTGCCAGCAGCCACCCTAGCGGCAGCAATGAGCAGTTCTTC; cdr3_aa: CASSHPSGSNEQFF
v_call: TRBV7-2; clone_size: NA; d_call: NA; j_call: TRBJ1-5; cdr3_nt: TGTGCCAGCAGCTTAGGTCCGGCGAGCAATCAGCCCCAGCATTTT; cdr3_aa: CASSLGPASNQPQHF
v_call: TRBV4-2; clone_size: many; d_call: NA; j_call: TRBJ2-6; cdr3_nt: TGTGCCAGCAGCCAAGATCCCGGGACTGGGGCCAACGTCCTGACTTTC; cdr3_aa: CASSQDPGTGANVLTF
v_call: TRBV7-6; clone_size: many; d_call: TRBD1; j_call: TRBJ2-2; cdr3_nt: TGTGCCAGCAGCGCCCACCGGGACAGGAGCACCGGGGAGCTGTTTTTT; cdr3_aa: CASSAHRDRSTGELFF
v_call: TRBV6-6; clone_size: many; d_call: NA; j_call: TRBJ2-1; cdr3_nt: TGTGCCAGCAATCTCGCTAACTCCTACAATGAGCAGTTCTTC; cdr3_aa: CASNLANSYNEQFF
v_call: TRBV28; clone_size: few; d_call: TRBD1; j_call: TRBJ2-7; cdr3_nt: TGTGCCAGCAACCGATCCGGGGGACAGGGCTCCTACGAGCAGTACTTC; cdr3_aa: CASNRSGGQGSYEQYF
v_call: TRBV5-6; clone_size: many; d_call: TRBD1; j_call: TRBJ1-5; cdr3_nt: TGTGCCAGCAGCTTGTTCGGACAGGGCCCTAATCAGCCCCAGCATTTT; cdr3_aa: CASSLFGQGPNQPQHF
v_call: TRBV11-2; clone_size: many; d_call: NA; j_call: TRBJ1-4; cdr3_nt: TGTGCCAGCAGCTCCGACAGGCGGAATGAAAAACTGTTTTTT; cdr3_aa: CASSSDRRNEKLFF
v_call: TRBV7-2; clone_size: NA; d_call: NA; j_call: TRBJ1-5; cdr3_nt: TGTGCCAGCAGCTTAATGGGCGTTAATCAGCCCCAGCATTTT; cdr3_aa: CASSLMGVNQPQHF